This T cell receptor beta chain came from a study of cytomegalovirus exposure and HLA in healthy donors. Study results and limitations: Prior analysis indicated that the majority of TCR beta V segments exhibited productivity approximately 90% or approximately 30% of the time.

Notes on this clone: Its target is unknown. At one end the junction does not follow the germline gene, possibly because of a read error.

Germline V gene sequence: CDR1 GTSNPN, CDR2 SVGIG (reference sequence). The CDR3 covers 14 residues. Both 60 Vbeta primers and 13 Jbeta primers went into the PCR. Generated by immunoSEQ multiplex PCR, the TCRdb table keeps only in-frame clones and is missing some. The table lists 55,000 to 70,000 clones, with roughly 2.4% in the top ten. The rearrangement links TRBV30 to TRBJ2-1; possible D gene TRBD2, 5 bases. The clonotype was recovered from a female donor in good health and CMV-seropositive. Sequencing input: PBMCs. CDR3 coding DNA: TGTGCCTGGAGTGGAGGGAGCTCCGACAATGAGCAGTTCTTC. The encoded protein is CAWSGGSSDNEQFF.